The 5 T cell receptor beta chains below all came from one sample that was sequenced in a study of shared clonotypes between healthy human individuals (TCRdb year 2020). CD8 naive samples consisted of CD45RO-negative cells that were positively selected for CCR7, yielding a CD45RA+CCR7+ population without TemRA cells. Library preparation was by the immunoSEQ multiplex PCR assay. This is the immuneACCESS table as TCRdb keeps it, with only in-frame sequences that have V and J called. A part of the clones is gone; compared with another copy, unresolved V genes explain less than half, and the rest is unexplained. The sample includes about 2 million clones, with about 95% observed a single time. The ten biggest clones cover 1.1% of the sample. Material: naive CD8+ T cells sorted from blood. The sample's cell subset or site label is to be understood as: CD45RA+CCR7+. These receptors were obtained from a man aged 18 to 30 in good health.

V and J are TRBV6-1 and TRBJ1-6, with 10 bases matching TRBD1. Germline CDR1 and CDR2: MNHNS and SASEGT. After removal of 1 base from V and 10 bases from J, the junction contained 4 bases not matched to a gene. The CDR3 contains 15 residues. CDR3 coding DNA: TGTGCCAGCAGTGAAGTAGGGACAGGGGTGTCACCCCTCCACTTT. It translates to CASSEVGTGVSPLHF.

The chain uses TRBV15 and TRBJ2-1; the D gene is possibly TRBD1 (6 bases). CDR3 length: 13 amino acids. Trimming cost V 3 bases and J 11 bases, with 14 bases left between them. CDR1 is LNHNV, CDR2 YYDKDF, per germline (reference sequence). The CDR3 loop reads CATSSPEQGQQFF. In nucleotides, the CDR3 is TGTGCCACCAGCAGCCCCGAACAGGGACAGCAGTTCTTC.

Regarding this clone: Other DNA sequences within the sample encode an identical CDR3. The chain combines TRBV6-5 with TRBJ1-2; unclear D gene. Germline V CDR1 and CDR2: MNHEY, SVGAGI. The CDR3 is 14 amino acids. V was trimmed by 4 bases and J by 8 bases, leaving 17 bases between them. CDR3 nucleotide sequence: TGTGCCAGCAGTTTTGGGTGGAAAGGACCGGGCTACACCTTC. This encodes CASSFGWKGPGYTF.

The rearrangement uses TRBV5-1 and TRBJ2-1, with D maybe TRBD2 (5 bases). The V end was cut by 5 bases, the J end by 8 bases, with 17 bases between. The V gene's germline CDR1 is SGHRS and CDR2 YFSETQ. CDR3 size: 14 residues. CDR3 DNA: TGCGCCAGCAGTCCTACTAGTCCCTTCGATGAGCAGTTCTTC. Translated: CASSPTSPFDEQFF.

This sequence joins TRBV5-6 and TRBJ2-7, with D tentatively TRBD1 or TRBD2 (6 bases each). Germline-derived CDR1 and CDR2 are SGHDT and YYEEEE. The CDR3 totals 16 residues. V lost 4 bases to trimming and J lost 0 bases, with 17 bases between them. The CDR3 sequence is CASSPERGRSSYEQYF. CDR3 nucleotides: TGTGCCAGCAGCCCCGAAAGGGGGAGGAGCTCCTACGAGCAGTACTTC. Looking up the rest from reference TRBV5-6 and TRBJ2-7 gives the full variable domain: DAGVTQSPTHLIKTRGQQVTLRCSPKSGHDTVSWYQQALGQGPQFIFQYYEEEERQRGNFPDRFSGHQFPNYSSELNVNALLLGDSALYLCASSPERGRSSYEQYFGPGTRLTVT.